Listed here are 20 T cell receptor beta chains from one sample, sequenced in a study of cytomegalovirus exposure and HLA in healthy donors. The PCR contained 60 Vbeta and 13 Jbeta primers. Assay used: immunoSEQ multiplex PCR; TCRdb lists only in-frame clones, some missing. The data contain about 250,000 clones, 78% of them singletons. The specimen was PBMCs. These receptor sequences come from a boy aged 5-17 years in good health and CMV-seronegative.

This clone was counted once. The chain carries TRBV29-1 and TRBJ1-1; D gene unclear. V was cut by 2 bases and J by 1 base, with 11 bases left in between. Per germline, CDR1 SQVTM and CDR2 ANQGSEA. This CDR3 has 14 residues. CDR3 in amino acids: CSVEFLRKNTEAFF. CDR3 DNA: TGCAGCGTTGAATTTTTGAGGAAGAACACTGAAGCTTTCTTT. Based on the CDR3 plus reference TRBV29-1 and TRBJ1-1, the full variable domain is SAVISQKPSRDICQRGTSLTIQCQVDSQVTMMFWYRQQPGQSLTLIATANQGSEATYESGFVIDKFPISRPNLTFSTLTVSNMSPEDSSIYLCSVEFLRKNTEAFFGQGTRLTVV.

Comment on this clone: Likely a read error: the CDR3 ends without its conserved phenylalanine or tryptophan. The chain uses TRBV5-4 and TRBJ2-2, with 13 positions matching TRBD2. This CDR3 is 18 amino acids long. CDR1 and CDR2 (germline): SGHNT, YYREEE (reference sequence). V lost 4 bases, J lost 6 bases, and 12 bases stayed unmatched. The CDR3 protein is CASSPVRLAGGVAGELFS. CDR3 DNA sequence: TGTGCCAGCAGCCCGGTTAGACTAGCGGGAGGTGTGGCCGGGGAGCTGTTTTCT.

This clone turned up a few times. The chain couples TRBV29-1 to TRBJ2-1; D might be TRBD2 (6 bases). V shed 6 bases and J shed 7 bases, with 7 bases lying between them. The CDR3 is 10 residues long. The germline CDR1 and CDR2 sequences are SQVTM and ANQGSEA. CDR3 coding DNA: TGCAGCGTGGGGGGTAATGAGCAGTTCTTC. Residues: CSVGGNEQFF.

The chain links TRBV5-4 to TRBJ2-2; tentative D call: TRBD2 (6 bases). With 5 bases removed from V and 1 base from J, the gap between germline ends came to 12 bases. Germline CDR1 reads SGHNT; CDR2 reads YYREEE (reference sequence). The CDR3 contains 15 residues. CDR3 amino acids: CASRAGLVNTGELFF. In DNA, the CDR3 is TGTGCCAGCAGGGCGGGACTGGTGAACACCGGGGAGCTGTTTTTT.

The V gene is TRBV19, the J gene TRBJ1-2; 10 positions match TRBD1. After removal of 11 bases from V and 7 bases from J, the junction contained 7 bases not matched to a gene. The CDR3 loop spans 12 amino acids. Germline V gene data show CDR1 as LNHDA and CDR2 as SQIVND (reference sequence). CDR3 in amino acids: CAARDRGFGYTF. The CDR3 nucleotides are TGTGCCGCCCGGGACAGGGGCTTTGGCTACACCTTC.

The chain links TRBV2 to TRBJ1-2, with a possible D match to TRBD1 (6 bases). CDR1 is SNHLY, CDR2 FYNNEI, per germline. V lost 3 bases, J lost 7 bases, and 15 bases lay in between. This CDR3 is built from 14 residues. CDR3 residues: CASSDWGGLAGYTF. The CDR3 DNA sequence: TGTGCCAGCAGTGATTGGGGGGGCTTAGCTGGCTACACCTTC.

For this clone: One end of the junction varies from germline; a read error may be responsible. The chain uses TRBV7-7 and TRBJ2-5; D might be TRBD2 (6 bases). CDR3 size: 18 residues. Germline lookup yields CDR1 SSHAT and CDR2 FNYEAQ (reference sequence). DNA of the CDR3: TGTGCTAGCAGCTTAGAGGCGGGGCCGCGGGAAGGGGAAGAGACCCAGTACTTC. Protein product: CASSLEAGPREGEETQYF.

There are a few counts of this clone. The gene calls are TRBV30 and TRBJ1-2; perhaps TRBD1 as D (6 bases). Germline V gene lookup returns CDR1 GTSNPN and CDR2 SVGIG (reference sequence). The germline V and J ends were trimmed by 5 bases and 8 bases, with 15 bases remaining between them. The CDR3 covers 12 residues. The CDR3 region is CAWSRQDGGYTF. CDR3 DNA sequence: TGTGCCTGGTCGAGACAGGACGGGGGCTACACCTTC. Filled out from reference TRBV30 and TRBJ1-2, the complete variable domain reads SQTIHQWPATLVQPVGSPLSLECTVEGTSNPNLYWYRQAAGRGLQLLFYSVGIGQISSEVPQNLSASRPQDRQFILSSKKLLLSDSGFYLCAWSRQDGGYTFGSGTRLTVV.

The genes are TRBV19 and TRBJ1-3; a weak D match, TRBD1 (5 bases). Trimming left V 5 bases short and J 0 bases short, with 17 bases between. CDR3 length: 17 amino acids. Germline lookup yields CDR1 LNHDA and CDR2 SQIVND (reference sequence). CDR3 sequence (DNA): TGTGCCAGTAGTCTTATACCGGGACTCAACTCTGGAAACACCATATATTTT. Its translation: CASSLIPGLNSGNTIYF.

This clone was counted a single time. CDR3 amino acids: CAIRDRVTYGYTF. Here the CDR3 DNA reads TGTGCCATTCGAGACAGAGTGACCTATGGCTACACCTTC. This chain uses TRBV19 with TRBJ1-2; perhaps TRBD1 as D (5 bases). The CDR3 is made up of 13 amino acids. Germline V CDR1 and CDR2: LNHDA, SQIVND (reference sequence). Trimming stripped 10 bases from V and 4 bases from J, with 16 bases between.

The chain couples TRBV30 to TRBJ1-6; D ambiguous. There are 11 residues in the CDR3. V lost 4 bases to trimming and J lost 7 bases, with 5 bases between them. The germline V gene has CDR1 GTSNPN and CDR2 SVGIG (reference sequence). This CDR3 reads CAWNENSPLHF. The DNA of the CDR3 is TGTGCCTGGAACGAGAATTCACCCCTCCACTTT.

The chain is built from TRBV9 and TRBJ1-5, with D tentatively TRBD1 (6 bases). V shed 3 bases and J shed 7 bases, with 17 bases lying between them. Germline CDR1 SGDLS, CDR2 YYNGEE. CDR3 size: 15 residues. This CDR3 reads CASSGRSGEGQPQHF. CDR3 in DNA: TGTGCCAGCAGCGGGAGGTCAGGGGAGGGCCAGCCCCAGCATTTT.

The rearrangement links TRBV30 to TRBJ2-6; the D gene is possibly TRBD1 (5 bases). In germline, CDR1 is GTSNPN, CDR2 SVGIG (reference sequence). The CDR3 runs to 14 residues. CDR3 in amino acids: CAGDGRLGANVLTF. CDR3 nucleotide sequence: TGTGCAGGGGATGGAAGGCTCGGGGCCAACGTCCTGACTTTC. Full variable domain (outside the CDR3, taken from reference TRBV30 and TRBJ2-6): SQTIHQWPATLVQPVGSPLSLECTVEGTSNPNLYWYRQAAGRGLQLLFYSVGIGQISSEVPQNLSASRPQDRQFILSSKKLLLSDSGFYLCAGDGRLGANVLTFGAGSRLTVL.

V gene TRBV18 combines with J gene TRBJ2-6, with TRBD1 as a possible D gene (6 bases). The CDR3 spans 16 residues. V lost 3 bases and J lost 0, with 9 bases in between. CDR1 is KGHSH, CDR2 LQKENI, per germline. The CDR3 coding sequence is TGTGCCAGCTCACCCGGACAGCACTCTGGGGCCAACGTCCTGACTTTC. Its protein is CASSPGQHSGANVLTF.

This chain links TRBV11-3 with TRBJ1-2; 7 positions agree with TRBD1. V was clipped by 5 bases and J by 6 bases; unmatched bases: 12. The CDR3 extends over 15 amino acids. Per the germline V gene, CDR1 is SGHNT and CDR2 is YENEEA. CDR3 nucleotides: TGTGCCAGCAGCCCATCGGCAGGGGGAATAAATGGCTACACCTTC. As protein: CASSPSAGGINGYTF.

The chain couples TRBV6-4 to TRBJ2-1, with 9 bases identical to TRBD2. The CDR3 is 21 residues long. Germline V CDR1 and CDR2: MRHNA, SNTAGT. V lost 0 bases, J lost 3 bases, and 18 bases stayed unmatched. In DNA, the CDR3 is TGTGCCAGCAGTGACTCGATATCAAGAGGAACTCGCGGGGGGGGCTACAATGAGCAGTTCTTC. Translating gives CASSDSISRGTRGGGYNEQFF.

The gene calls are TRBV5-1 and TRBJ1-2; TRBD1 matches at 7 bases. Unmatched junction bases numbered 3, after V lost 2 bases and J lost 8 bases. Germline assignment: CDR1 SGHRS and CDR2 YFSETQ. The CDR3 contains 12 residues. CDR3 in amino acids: CASSFGTAGYTF. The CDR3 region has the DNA TGCGCCAGCAGCTTTGGGACAGCAGGCTACACCTTC.

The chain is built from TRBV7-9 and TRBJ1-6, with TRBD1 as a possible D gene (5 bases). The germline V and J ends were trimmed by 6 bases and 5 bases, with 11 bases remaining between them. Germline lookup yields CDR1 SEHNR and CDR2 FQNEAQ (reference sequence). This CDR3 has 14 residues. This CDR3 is CASRMDNNNSPLHF. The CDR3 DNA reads TGTGCCAGCAGGATGGACAATAATAATTCACCCCTCCACTTT.

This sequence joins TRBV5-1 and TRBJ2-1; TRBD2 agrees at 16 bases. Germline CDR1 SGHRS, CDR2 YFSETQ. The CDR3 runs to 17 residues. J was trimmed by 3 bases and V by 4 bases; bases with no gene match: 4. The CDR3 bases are TGCGCCAGCAGCCTAGGGACTAGCGGGAGGGGCTACAATGAGCAGTTCTTC. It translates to CASSLGTSGRGYNEQFF.

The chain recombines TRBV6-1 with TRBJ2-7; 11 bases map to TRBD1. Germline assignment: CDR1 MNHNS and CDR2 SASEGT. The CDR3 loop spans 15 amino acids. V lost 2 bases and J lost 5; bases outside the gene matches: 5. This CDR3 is CASSEYGQGANEQYF. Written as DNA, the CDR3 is TGTGCCAGCAGTGAATACGGACAGGGGGCGAACGAGCAGTACTTC.